What follows are 23 T cell receptor beta chains derived from one specimen sequenced in a study of cytomegalovirus exposure and HLA in healthy donors. The primer mix had 60 Vbeta and 13 Jbeta primers. The repertoire was sequenced with immunoSEQ multiplex PCR; TCRdb's copy has only in-frame clones and lacks some. The data hold roughly 130,000 clones, with 80% observed a single time. The specimen was PBMCs. The receptor source for this set is a man aged 25 to 45 in good health and CMV-seronegative.

The V and J genes are TRBV4-1 and TRBJ2-3; D perhaps matches TRBD1 (5 bases). Germline lookup yields CDR1 MGHRA and CDR2 YSYEKL. V was pared by 1 base and J by 6 bases, with 11 bases between. This CDR3 region has 14 residues. The chain's CDR3 is CASSQVRAGDTQYF. The CDR3 DNA is TGCGCCAGCAGCCAAGTTCGGGCAGGGGATACGCAGTATTTT.

This clone turned up a few times. The V call is TRBV4-1, the J call TRBJ1-2; no definite D call. The V end was cut by 3 bases, the J end by 2 bases, with 13 bases between. The CDR3 runs 15 residues. Germline V gene data show CDR1 as MGHRA and CDR2 as YSYEKL. CDR3 coding DNA: TGCGCCAGCAGCCAGACTTCCGCGGGGAACTATGGCTACACCTTC. This codes for CASSQTSAGNYGYTF.

The chain joins TRBV10-3 to TRBJ1-4; 7 bases agree with TRBD1. V trimming: 11 bases; J trimming: 7 bases; junction bases outside the gene matches: 10. Germline V gene sequence: CDR1 ENHRY, CDR2 SYGVKD. The CDR3 is 13 residues long. The CDR3 reads CAGQAEVGEKLFF. DNA of the CDR3: TGTGCCGGACAGGCCGAGGTTGGTGAAAAACTGTTTTTT.

This clone was seen only once. The chain joins TRBV4-2 to TRBJ2-4; TRBD2 matches at 11 bases. The V gene's germline CDR1 is LGHNA and CDR2 YNFKEQ. This CDR3 region has 16 residues. J was trimmed by 9 bases and V by 1 base; bases with no gene match: 8. For the CDR3, the DNA is TGTGCCAGCAGCCAAGCCCCCGGACTAGCGGGCGGCATTCAGTACTTC. Translating gives CASSQAPGLAGGIQYF.

The chain carries TRBV4-2 and TRBJ1-1; D is unclear. Trimming stripped 0 bases from V and 6 bases from J, with 11 bases between. The CDR3 totals 14 residues. Germline values: CDR1 LGHNA, CDR2 YNFKEQ. CDR3 sequence (DNA): TGTGCCAGCAGCCAAGATTTCCCCGGAGCTGAAGCTTTCTTT. Its protein is CASSQDFPGAEAFF.

V gene TRBV6-4 combines with J gene TRBJ1-2; a possible D gene is TRBD1 (6 bases). Germline V lookup: CDR1 MRHNA, CDR2 SNTAGT. CDR3 size: 15 residues. V lost 8 bases and J 1 base, leaving 17 bases between the germline ends. CDR3 sequence: CASPKGGPFNYGYTF. In DNA form, the CDR3 reads TGTGCCAGCCCAAAGGGGGGGCCCTTTAACTATGGCTACACCTTC.

CDR3 residues: CASSLGQGKSTDTQYF. CDR3 sequence (DNA): TGTGCCAGCAGCTTAGGGCAGGGGAAAAGCACAGATACGCAGTATTTT. The rearrangement joins TRBV7-6 to TRBJ2-3, with a tentative D call TRBD1 (6 bases). The CDR3 totals 16 residues. The V gene's germline CDR1 is SGHVS and CDR2 FNYEAQ. V gave up 1 base and J gave up 0 bases, with 11 bases separating them.

This clone occurred once. The rearrangement uses TRBV15 and TRBJ2-1; tentative D call: TRBD2 (5 bases). Germline V gene sequence: CDR1 LNHNV, CDR2 YYDKDF (reference sequence). This CDR3 region has 15 residues. With 1 base removed from V and 0 bases from J, the gap between germline ends came to 7 bases. CDR3 nucleotide sequence: TGTGCCACCAGCAGAGCGGGAAACTCCTACAATGAGCAGTTCTTC. Protein product: CATSRAGNSYNEQFF.

The CDR3 region is CASSFRPRGPDEKLFF. The CDR3 DNA reads as TGTGCCAGCAGTTTTCGCCCCAGGGGCCCGGATGAAAAACTGTTTTTT. The gene calls are TRBV28 and TRBJ1-4; D is perhaps TRBD1 (6 bases). This CDR3 has 16 residues. The germline CDR1 and CDR2 sequences are MDHEN and SYDVKM. The V end was cut by 3 bases, the J end by 6 bases, with 17 bases between.

V is TRBV19 and J is TRBJ2-3, with TRBD2 as a possible D gene (5 bases). V lost 3 bases to trimming and J lost 2 bases, with 12 bases between them. The CDR3 extends over 15 amino acids. The V gene's germline CDR1 is LNHDA and CDR2 SQIVND (reference sequence). CDR3 nucleotides: TGTGCCAGTAGTATGCTAGCCCACACCACAGATACGCAGTATTTT. The encoded protein is CASSMLAHTTDTQYF.

Only one count was recorded for this clone. The rearrangement uses TRBV2 and TRBJ2-3; TRBD2 might be the D (5 bases). The CDR3 runs to 15 residues. In germline, CDR1 is SNHLY, CDR2 FYNNEI. The ends were cut back, 7 bases at V and 0 bases at J, with 14 bases in the middle. CDR3 in DNA: TGTGCCAGCATCCACCGGGGTCCTAGCACAGATACGCAGTATTTT. Amino acids: CASIHRGPSTDTQYF.

The gene calls are TRBV30 and TRBJ2-7, with a tentative D call TRBD2 (5 bases). Germline CDR1 reads GTSNPN; CDR2 reads SVGIG (reference sequence). With 2 bases removed from V and 4 bases from J, the gap between germline ends came to 18 bases. The CDR3 runs to 15 residues. The CDR3 DNA reads as TGTGCCTGGAGTAAGGGCGGACTGGGCAATTACGAGCAGTACTTC. It translates to CAWSKGGLGNYEQYF. Complete variable domain (other parts from reference TRBV30 and TRBJ2-7): SQTIHQWPATLVQPVGSPLSLECTVEGTSNPNLYWYRQAAGRGLQLLFYSVGIGQISSEVPQNLSASRPQDRQFILSSKKLLLSDSGFYLCAWSKGGLGNYEQYFGPGTRLTVT.

This clone was seen only a few times. The J gene is TRBJ1-6, the V gene TRBV5-1; TRBD1 aligns across 7 bases. Germline loops: CDR1 SGHRS, CDR2 YFSETQ. The CDR3 loop spans 14 amino acids. Germline trimming cut 4 bases from V and 8 bases from J; bases unmatched to any gene: 6. The DNA of the CDR3 is TGCGCCAGCAGCCTCCGGGACAGAGATTCACCCCTCCACTTT. Translating gives CASSLRDRDSPLHF.

The gene calls are TRBV7-8 and TRBJ1-2, with TRBD1 identical over 8 bases. Germline V gives CDR1 SGHVS, CDR2 FQNEAQ. J gave up 8 bases and V 5 bases, and 10 bases lay outside the gene matches. The CDR3 extends over 14 amino acids. The CDR3 nucleotides read TGTGCCAGCAGCCAAGACAGGGGAATTGGCGGCTACACCTTC. It codes for CASSQDRGIGGYTF. Drawing the rest from reference TRBV7-8 and TRBJ1-2, the complete variable domain is GAGVSQSPRYKVAKRGQDVALRCDPISGHVSLFWYQQALGQGPEFLTYFQNEAQLDKSGLPSDRFFAERPEGSVSTLKIQRTQQEDSAVYLCASSQDRGIGGYTFGSGTRLTVV.

The chain recombines TRBV5-4 with TRBJ2-7, with 10 nucleotides matching TRBD1. Trimming cost V 1 base and J 7 bases; bases outside gene matches: 11. The CDR3 length is 16 residues. Germline V gene lookup returns CDR1 SGHNT and CDR2 YYREEE (reference sequence). The CDR3 nucleotides read TGTGCCAGCAGCTTGACCGGGACAGGGGTCTTACGGGAGCAGTACTTC. Translating it yields CASSLTGTGVLREQYF. The whole variable domain, remainder taken from reference TRBV5-4 and TRBJ2-7, is ETGVTQSPTHLIKTRGQQVTLRCSSQSGHNTVSWYQQALGQGPQFIFQYYREEENGRGNFPPRFSGLQFPNYSSELNVNALELDDSALYLCASSLTGTGVLREQYFGPGTRLTVT.

CDR3 nucleotides: TGTGCCTGGACGGGACAGGGGAGATACACCATATATTTT. Translated: CAWTGQGRYTIYF. The chain has TRBV30 and TRBJ2-2, with 10 bases matching TRBD1. The end of the DNA is better explained by TRBJ1-3, so the J call may be wrong. This CDR3 contains 13 residues. Germline V CDR1 and CDR2: GTSNPN, SVGIG (reference sequence).

The chain has TRBV30 and TRBJ1-2; 9 bases map to TRBD1. This CDR3 is built from 16 residues. Germline CDR1 GTSNPN, CDR2 SVGIG (reference sequence). Trimming took 3 bases from V and 5 from J; bases not matched to a gene: 13. In DNA form, the CDR3 reads TGTGCCTGGAGCGACATGGGACAGGGCCGGAGGTATGGCTACACCTTC. Its protein is CAWSDMGQGRRYGYTF. The variable domain in full, with the rest retrieved from reference TRBV30 and TRBJ1-2, is SQTIHQWPATLVQPVGSPLSLECTVEGTSNPNLYWYRQAAGRGLQLLFYSVGIGQISSEVPQNLSASRPQDRQFILSSKKLLLSDSGFYLCAWSDMGQGRRYGYTFGSGTRLTVV.

J is TRBJ1-2 and V is TRBV6-1; 9 bases are shared with TRBD1. CDR1 MNHNS and CDR2 SASEGT come from the germline V gene. The CDR3 is made up of 13 amino acids. V was clipped by 4 bases and J by 7 bases; unmatched bases: 4. The CDR3 sequence: CASSVQGAVGYTF. The CDR3 nucleotides are TGTGCCAGCAGTGTACAGGGGGCCGTTGGCTACACCTTC.

The CDR3 region has the DNA TGCAGCTCCCACGGGGGGCAGAACACTGAAGCTTTCTTT. This sequence encodes CSSHGGQNTEAFF. V and J are TRBV29-1 and TRBJ1-1; a possible D gene is TRBD1 (6 bases). The CDR3 loop spans 13 amino acids. Trimming took off 8 bases at V and 1 base at J, with 14 bases between the two ends. CDR1 is SQVTM and CDR2 is ANQGSEA in the germline V gene.

The CDR3 DNA reads TGTGCCAGCGGATCCTTAGCGGGACTGAACACCGGGGAGCTGTTTTTT. Translating it yields CASGSLAGLNTGELFF. The genes are TRBV4-2 and TRBJ2-2; TRBD2 agrees at 8 bases. The CDR3 is made up of 16 amino acids. Unmatched junction bases numbered 9, after V lost 8 bases and J lost 1 base. Germline-derived CDR1 and CDR2 are LGHNA and YNFKEQ.

The chain recombines TRBV5-1 with TRBJ2-3; the D is unclear. Looked up from germline, CDR1 is SGHRS and CDR2 is YFSETQ. The CDR3 is 13 amino acids. The V end was cut by 4 bases, the J end by 4 bases, with 10 bases between. This CDR3 reads CASSLFRADTQYF. The CDR3 region has the DNA TGCGCCAGCAGCCTTTTTCGCGCAGATACGCAGTATTTT.

J is TRBJ1-5 and V is TRBV28; 7 bases agree with TRBD1. Germline loops: CDR1 MDHEN, CDR2 SYDVKM. Trimming removed 7 bases from V and 0 bases from J; junction bases left unmatched: 6. This CDR3 region has 15 residues. This CDR3 is CASTVDRDSNQPQHF. CDR3 bases: TGTGCCAGCACCGTAGACAGGGATAGCAATCAGCCCCAGCATTTT.

The table lists this clone with a count of one. The chain joins TRBV4-3 to TRBJ1-5; 8 positions match TRBD1. CDR1 and CDR2 from the germline V gene are LGHNA and YSLEER. This CDR3 is built from 15 residues. With 0 bases clipped from V and 9 bases from J, the junction kept 7 bases outside the gene matches. This CDR3 is CASSQERAGGWPQHF. Written as DNA, the CDR3 is TGCGCCAGCAGCCAAGAACGGGCAGGGGGCTGGCCCCAGCATTTT.